The clone carrying this T cell receptor (beta chain) was seen at least ten times. Its specificity is unknown. One end of the junction varies from germline; a read error may be responsible. The CDR3 contains 15 residues. Germline CDR1 SSHAT, CDR2 FNYEAQ (reference sequence). These data are taken from a study of identical twins. TCRdb itself ran the 5' RACE reads through MiXCR, one entry per CDR3 protein. This table holds a few hundred thousand distinct CDR3 sequences, about 8.3% found once. Study findings and constraints: Models underestimated TCR alpha sharing (out-of-frame) in monozygotic twins. The authors noted that invariant MAIT and iNKT cells could partly confound zero-insertion analyses. Alpha sequences that were out-of-frame and twin-shared showed an excess of low generation probability.

The sample also formed part of further work on yellow fever vaccine responses in identical twins. That work contributes: Twins showed a vaccine T cell response that reportedly seemed partly convergent, partly personalized.

The V call is TRBV7-7, the J call TRBJ2-1; 10 positions agree with TRBD2. The sequencing input was CD8+ T cells sorted from blood. This clonotype was sampled from a woman under 30 in good health. The CDR3 DNA reads as TGTGCTAGCAGCCGGACTAGCGGAGGTCGGGATGAGCAGTTCTTC. Translated, it gives CASSRTSGGRDEQFF.